This paragraph covers one T cell receptor beta chain sequence. Its antigen is currently unknown. This specimen belongs to a study of T cell responses to AZD1222 COVID-19 vaccine. In the study overall: Second doses were pooled across both intervals (about 4 or about 12 weeks).

The CDR3 spans 15 residues. Per germline, CDR1 LNHDA and CDR2 SQIVND (reference sequence). The V gene lost 5 bases and the J gene lost 10 bases, with 21 bases spanning the gap. Study-level results: The peak T cell response came first, and repertoires were sampled only after it. Reportedly, close to half of spike-specific TCRs are directed against unmutated variant regions. Donors were largely white British and mainly female; clonal diversity was possibly underestimated.

TCRdb keeps only in-frame clones here, not all; method: immunoSEQ multiplex PCR. The sample consists of around 130,000 clones, around 89% of them appearing once. The source is an adult in good health. The chain has TRBV19 and TRBJ1-5; TRBD1 is a possible D gene (5 bases). Here the sequenced sample was peripheral blood, taken on day 0 of AZD1222 vaccination. CDR3 sequence: CASSALQDRVIPQHF. The DNA of the CDR3 is TGTGCCAGTAGTGCTTTACAGGACCGCGTTATCCCCCAGCATTTT.